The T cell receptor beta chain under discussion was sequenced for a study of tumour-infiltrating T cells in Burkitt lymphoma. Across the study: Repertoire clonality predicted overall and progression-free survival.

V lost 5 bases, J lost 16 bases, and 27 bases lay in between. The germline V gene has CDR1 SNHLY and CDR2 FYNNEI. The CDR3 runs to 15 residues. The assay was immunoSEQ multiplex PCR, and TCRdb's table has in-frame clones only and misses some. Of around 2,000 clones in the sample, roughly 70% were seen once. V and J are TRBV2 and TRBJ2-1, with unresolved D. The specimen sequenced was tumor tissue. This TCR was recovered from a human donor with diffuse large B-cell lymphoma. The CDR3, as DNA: TGTGCCAGCAGTCCCCTACTTACTACCGCCTCGAAGATTTTCTTC. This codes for CASSPLLTTASKIFF.